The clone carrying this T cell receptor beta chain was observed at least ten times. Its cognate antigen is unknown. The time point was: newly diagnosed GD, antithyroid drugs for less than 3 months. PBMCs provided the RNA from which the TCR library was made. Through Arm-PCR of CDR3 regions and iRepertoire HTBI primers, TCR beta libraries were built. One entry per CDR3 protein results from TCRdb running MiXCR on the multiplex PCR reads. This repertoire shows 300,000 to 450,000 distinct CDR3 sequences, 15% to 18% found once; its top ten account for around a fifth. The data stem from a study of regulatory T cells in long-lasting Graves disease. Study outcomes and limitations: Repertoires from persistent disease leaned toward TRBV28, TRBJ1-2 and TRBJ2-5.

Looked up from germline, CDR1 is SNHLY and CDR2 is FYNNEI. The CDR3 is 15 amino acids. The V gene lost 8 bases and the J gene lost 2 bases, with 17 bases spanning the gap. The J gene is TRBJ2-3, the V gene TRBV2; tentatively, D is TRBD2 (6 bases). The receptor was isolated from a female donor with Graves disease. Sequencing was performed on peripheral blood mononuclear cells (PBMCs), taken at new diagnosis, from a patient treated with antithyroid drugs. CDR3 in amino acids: CASGSSGAPTDTQYF. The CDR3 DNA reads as TGTGCCAGCGGGAGTAGCGGCGCCCCCACAGATACGCAGTATTTT.